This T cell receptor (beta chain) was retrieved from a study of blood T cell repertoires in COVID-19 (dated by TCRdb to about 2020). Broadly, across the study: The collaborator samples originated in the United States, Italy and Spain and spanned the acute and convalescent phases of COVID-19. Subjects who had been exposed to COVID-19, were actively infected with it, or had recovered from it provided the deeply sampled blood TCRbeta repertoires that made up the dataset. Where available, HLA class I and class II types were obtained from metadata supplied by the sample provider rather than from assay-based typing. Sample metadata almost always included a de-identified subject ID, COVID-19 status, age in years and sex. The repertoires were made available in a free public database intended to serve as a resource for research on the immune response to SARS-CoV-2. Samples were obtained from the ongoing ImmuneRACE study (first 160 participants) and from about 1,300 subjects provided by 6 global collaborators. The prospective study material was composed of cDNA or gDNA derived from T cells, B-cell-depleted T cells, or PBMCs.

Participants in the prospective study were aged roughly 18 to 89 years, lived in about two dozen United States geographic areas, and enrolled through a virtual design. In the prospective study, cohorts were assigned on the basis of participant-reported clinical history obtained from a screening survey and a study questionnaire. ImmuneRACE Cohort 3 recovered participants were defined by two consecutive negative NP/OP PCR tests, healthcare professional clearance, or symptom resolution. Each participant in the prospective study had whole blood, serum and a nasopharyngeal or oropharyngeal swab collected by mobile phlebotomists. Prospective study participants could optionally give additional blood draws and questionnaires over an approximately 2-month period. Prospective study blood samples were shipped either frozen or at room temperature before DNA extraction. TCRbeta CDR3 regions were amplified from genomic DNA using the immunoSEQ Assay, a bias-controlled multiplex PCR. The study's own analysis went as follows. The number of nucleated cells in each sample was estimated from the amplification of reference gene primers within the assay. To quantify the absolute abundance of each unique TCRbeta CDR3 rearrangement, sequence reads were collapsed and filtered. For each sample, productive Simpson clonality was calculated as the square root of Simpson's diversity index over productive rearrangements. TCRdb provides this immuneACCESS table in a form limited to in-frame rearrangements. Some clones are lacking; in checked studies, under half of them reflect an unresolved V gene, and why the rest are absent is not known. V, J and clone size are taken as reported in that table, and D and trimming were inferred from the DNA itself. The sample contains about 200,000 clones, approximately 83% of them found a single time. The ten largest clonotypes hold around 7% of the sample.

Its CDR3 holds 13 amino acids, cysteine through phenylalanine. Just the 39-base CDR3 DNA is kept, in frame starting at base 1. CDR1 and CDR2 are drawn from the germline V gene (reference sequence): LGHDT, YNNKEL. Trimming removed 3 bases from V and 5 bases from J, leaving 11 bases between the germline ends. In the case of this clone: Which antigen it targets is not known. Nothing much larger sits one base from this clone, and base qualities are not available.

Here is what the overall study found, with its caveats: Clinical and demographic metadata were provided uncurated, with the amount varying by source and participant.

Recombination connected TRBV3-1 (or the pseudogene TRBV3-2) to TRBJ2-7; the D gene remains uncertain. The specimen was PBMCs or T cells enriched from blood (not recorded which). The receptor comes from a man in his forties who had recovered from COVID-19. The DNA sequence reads TGTGCCAGCAGCCAGTATTCTCCCGACGAGCAGTACTTC. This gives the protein CASSQYSPDEQYF.